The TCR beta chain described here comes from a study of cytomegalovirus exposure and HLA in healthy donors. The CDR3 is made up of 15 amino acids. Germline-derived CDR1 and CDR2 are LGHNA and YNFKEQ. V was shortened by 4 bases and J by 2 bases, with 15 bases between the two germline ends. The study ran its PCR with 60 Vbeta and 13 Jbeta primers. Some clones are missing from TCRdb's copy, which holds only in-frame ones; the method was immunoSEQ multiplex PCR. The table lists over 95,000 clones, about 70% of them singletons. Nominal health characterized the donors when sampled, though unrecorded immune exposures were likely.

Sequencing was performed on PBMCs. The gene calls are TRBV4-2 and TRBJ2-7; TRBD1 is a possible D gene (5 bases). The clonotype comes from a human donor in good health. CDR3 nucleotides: TGTGCCAGCAGCCGGAACGGCCAGGGAACCTACGAGCAGTACTTC. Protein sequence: CASSRNGQGTYEQYF.